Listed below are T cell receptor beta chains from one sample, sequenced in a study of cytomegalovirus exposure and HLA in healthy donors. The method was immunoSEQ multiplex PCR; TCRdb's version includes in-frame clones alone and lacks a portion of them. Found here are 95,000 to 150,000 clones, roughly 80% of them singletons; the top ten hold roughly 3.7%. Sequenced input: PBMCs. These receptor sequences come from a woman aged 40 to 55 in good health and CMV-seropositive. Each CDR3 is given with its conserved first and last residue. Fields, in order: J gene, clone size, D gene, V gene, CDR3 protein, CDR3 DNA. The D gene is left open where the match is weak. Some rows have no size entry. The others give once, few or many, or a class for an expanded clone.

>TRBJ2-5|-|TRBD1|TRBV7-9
CASSRRQGKGETQYF
TGTGCCAGCAGCCGACGACAGGGGAAGGGGGAGACCCAGTACTTC
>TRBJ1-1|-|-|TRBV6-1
CASSERQPGTEAFF
TGTGCCAGCAGTGAAAGGCAACCGGGGACTGAAGCTTTCTTT
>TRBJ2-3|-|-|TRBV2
CASRKQGSTDTQYF
TGTGCCAGCAGGAAGCAGGGTAGCACAGATACGCAGTATTTT
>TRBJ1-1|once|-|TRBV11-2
CASSIGGEMRVAFF
TGTGCCAGCAGCATCGGGGGGGAAATGCGGGTAGCTTTCTTT
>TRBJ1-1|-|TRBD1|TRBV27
CASSSNRGAEAFF
TGTGCCAGCAGTTCTAACAGGGGGGCTGAAGCTTTCTTT
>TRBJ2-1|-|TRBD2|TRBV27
CASNPLAAFSYNEQFF
TGTGCCAGCAACCCTCTAGCGGCCTTCTCCTACAATGAGCAGTTCTTC
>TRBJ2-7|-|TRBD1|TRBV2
CASRDRLETGCF
TGTGCCAGCAGGGACAGACTCGAGACAGGGTGCTTC
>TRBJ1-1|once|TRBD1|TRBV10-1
CASSEGTGGAETEAFF
TGCGCCAGCAGTGAGGGGACAGGGGGCGCGGAGACTGAAGCTTTCTTT
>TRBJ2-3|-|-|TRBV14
CASSQATGYEATDTQYF
TGTGCCAGCAGCCAAGCCACCGGTTACGAGGCGACAGATACGCAGTATTTT
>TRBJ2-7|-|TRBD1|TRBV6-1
CASRGGQGGEQYF
TGTGCCAGCAGGGGGGGACAGGGCGGCGAGCAGTACTTC
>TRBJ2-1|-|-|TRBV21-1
CASSTSRLAGVDNEQFF
TGTGCCAGCAGCACATCAAGACTAGCGGGAGTCGACAATGAGCAGTTCTTC
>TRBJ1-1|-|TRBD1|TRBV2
CASSTDTGGNTEAFF
TGTGCCAGCAGTACCGATACAGGGGGGAACACTGAAGCTTTCTTT
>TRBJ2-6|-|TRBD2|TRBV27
CASSTQRGAQFPGANVLTF
TGTGCCAGCAGTACCCAGCGGGGGGCGCAATTTCCTGGGGCCAACGTCCTGACTTTC
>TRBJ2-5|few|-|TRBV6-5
CASSESVETQYF
TGTGCCAGCAGCGAATCGGTAGAGACCCAGTACTTC
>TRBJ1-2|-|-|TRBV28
CASSFPGDGGYTF
TGTGCCAGCAGTTTCCCAGGGGATGGTGGCTACACCTTC
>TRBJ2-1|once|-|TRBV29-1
CSVGLPGQTYNEQFF
TGCAGCGTGGGACTACCGGGACAAACATACAATGAGCAGTTCTTC
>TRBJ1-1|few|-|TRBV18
CASSPTKDSLDTEAFF
TGTGCCAGCTCACCCACTAAAGACAGTTTAGACACTGAAGCTTTCTTT
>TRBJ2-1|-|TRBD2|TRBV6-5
CASRWTSGHNEQFF
TGTGCCAGCAGGTGGACTAGCGGCCACAATGAGCAGTTCTTC
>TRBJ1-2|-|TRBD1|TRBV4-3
CASSQGQGIYGYTF
TGCGCCAGCAGCCAAGGACAGGGGATCTATGGCTACACCTTC
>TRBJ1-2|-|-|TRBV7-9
CASSLGENYGYTF
TGTGCCAGCAGCTTAGGCGAGAACTATGGCTACACCTTC
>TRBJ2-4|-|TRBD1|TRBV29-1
CSVGRLQGEAKNIQYF
TGCAGCGTTGGGAGGTTACAGGGGGAGGCCAAAAACATTCAGTACTTC
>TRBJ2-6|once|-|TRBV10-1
CASSDSTDPLSGANVLTF
TGCGCCAGCAGTGATTCGACAGACCCGCTCTCTGGGGCCAACGTCCTGACTTTC
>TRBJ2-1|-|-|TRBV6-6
CASNRGGTYNEQFF
TGTGCCAGCAACCGCGGAGGGACCTACAATGAGCAGTTCTTC
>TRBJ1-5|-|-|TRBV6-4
CASSVDQGSKPQHF
TGTGCCAGCAGTGTTGATCAGGGGAGCAAGCCCCAGCATTTT
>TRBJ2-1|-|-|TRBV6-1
CASSEVPSGVNEQFF
TGTGCCAGCAGTGAAGTTCCGTCAGGGGTGAATGAGCAGTTCTTC
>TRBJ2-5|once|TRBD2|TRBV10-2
CASSLSSGSFQETQYF
TGCGCCAGCAGCCTATCTAGCGGGAGTTTCCAAGAGACCCAGTACTTC
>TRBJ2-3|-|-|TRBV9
CASSATGERTDTQYF
TGTGCCAGCAGCGCAACAGGCGAGAGGACAGATACGCAGTATTTT
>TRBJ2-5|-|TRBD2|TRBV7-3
CASGEGLGEAQYF
TGTGCCAGCGGGGAGGGCCTAGGGGAGGCCCAGTACTTC
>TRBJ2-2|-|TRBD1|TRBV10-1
CASSEFGQGARTGELFF
TGCGCCAGCAGTGAGTTCGGACAGGGGGCTCGCACCGGGGAGCTGTTTTTT
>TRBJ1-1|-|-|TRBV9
CASSVDSTEAFF
TGTGCCAGCAGCGTAGACAGCACTGAAGCTTTCTTT
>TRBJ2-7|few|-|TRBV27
CASSLDRSYEQYF
TGTGCCAGCAGTTTAGACAGGTCCTACGAGCAGTACTTC
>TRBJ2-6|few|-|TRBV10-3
CASSTGSTGANVLTF
TGTGCCAGCAGTACAGGGTCTACTGGGGCCAACGTCCTGACTTTC
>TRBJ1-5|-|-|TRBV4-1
CASSQDSGQPQHF
TGCGCCAGCAGCCAAGACAGCGGGCAGCCCCAGCATTTT
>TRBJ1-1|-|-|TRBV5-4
CASSLDRGKWTEAFF
TGTGCCAGCAGCTTGGATCGGGGGAAATGGACTGAAGCTTTCTTT
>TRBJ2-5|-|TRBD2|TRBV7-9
CASSSLAGEETQYF
TGTGCCAGCAGCTCCCTAGCGGGGGAAGAGACCCAGTACTTC
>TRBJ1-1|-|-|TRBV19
CASSMYMNTEAFF
TGTGCCAGTAGTATGTACATGAACACTGAAGCTTTCTTT
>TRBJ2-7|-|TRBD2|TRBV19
CASSITSGSGYEQYF
TGTGCCAGTAGTATTACGAGCGGGAGTGGGTACGAGCAGTACTTC
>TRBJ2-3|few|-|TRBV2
CASRASLGGTDTQYF
TGTGCCAGCAGGGCGAGTTTAGGGGGCACAGATACGCAGTATTTT
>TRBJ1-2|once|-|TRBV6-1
CASTNARDIYGYTF
TGTGCCAGCACCAACGCCAGGGACATTTATGGCTACACCTTC
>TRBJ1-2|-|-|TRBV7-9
CASSPAGGTMGYTF
TGTGCCAGCAGCCCTGCCGGGGGGACTATGGGCTACACCTTC
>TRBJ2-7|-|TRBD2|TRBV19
CASSIAGGVEQYF
TGTGCCAGTAGTATTGCGGGAGGGGTAGAGCAGTACTTC
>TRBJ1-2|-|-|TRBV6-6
CASSYSVEEGYTF
TGTGCCAGCAGTTACTCAGTGGAGGAAGGCTACACCTTC
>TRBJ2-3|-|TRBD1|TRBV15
CATSRGLRTGETDTQYF
TGTGCCACCAGCAGAGGCTTGAGGACAGGGGAGACAGATACGCAGTATTTT
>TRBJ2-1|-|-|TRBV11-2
CASSPPGRAQFF
TGTGCCAGCAGCCCTCCCGGGCGGGCGCAGTTCTTC
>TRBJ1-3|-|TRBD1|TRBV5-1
CASSYFGTGNSGNTIYF
TGCGCCAGCAGCTACTTTGGGACAGGGAACTCTGGAAACACCATATATTTT
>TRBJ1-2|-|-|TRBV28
CASGLGGHGYTF
TGTGCCAGCGGCCTGGGGGGGCATGGCTACACCTTC
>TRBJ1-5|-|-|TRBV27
CASRQGNQPQHF
TGTGCCAGCCGGCAGGGAAATCAGCCCCAGCATTTT
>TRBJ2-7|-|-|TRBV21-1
CASRIAGGPPAHEQYF
TGTGCCAGCAGGATAGCGGGAGGCCCCCCCGCCCACGAGCAGTACTTC
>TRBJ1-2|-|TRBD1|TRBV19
CASSIPGQGNYGYTF
TGTGCCAGTAGTATCCCGGGACAGGGGAACTATGGCTACACCTTC